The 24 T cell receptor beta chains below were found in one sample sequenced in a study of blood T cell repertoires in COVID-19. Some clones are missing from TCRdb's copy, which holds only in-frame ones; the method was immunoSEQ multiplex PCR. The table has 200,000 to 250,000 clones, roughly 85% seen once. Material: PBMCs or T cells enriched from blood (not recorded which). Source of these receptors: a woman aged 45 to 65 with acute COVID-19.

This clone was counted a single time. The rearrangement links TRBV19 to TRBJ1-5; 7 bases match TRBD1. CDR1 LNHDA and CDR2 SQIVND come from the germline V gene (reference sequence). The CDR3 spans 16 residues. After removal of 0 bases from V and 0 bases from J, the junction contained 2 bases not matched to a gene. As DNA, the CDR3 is TGTGCCAGTAGTATAGAGGGACAGTATAGCAATCAGCCCCAGCATTTT. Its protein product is CASSIEGQYSNQPQHF.

The CDR3 DNA reads as TGTGCCAGCAGCCAAGGACGTCAGGTCTCTTATGGCTACACCTTC. Its protein product is CASSQGRQVSYGYTF. The rearrangement joins TRBV4-2 to TRBJ1-2; D not resolved. Trimming stripped 1 base from V and 5 bases from J, with 14 bases between. Germline V gene sequence: CDR1 LGHNA, CDR2 YNFKEQ. The length of the CDR3 is 15 residues.

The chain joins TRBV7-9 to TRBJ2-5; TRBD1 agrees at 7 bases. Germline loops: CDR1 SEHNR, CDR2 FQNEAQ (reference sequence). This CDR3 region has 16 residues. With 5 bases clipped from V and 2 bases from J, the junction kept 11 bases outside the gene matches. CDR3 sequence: CASSTAGGVGQETQYF. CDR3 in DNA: TGTGCCAGCAGCACCGCAGGGGGTGTAGGTCAAGAGACCCAGTACTTC.

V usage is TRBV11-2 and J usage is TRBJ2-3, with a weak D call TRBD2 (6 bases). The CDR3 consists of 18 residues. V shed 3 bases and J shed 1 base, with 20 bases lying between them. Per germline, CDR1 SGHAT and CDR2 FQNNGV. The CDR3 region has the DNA TGTGCCAGCAGCTTCAGGTTTGCGGGGCCCGGGGGCACAGATACGCAGTATTTT. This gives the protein CASSFRFAGPGGTDTQYF.

The DNA for the CDR3 is TGTGCCAGCAGCTCCGCGGGACAGAGAGGGGAAAAACTGTTTTTT. Its protein product is CASSSAGQRGEKLFF. V usage is TRBV5-5 and J usage is TRBJ1-4, with 7 bases that match TRBD1. CDR1 SGHKS and CDR2 YYEKEE come from the germline V gene (reference sequence). The CDR3 is 15 residues long. V lost 3 bases and J lost 8; bases outside the gene matches: 10.

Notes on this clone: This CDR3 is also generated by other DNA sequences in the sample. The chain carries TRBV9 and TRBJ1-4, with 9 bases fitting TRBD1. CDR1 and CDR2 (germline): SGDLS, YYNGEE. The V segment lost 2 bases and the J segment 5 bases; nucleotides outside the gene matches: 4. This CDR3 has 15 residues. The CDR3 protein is CASSVTGTGNEKLFF. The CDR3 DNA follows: TGTGCCAGCAGCGTGACCGGGACAGGGAATGAAAAACTGTTTTTT.

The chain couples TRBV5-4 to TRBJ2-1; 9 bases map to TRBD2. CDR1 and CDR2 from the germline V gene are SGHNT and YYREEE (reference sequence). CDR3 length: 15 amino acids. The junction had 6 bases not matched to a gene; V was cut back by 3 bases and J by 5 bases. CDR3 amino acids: CASSSAGGPNNEQFF. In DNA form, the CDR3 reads TGTGCCAGCAGCTCCGCGGGGGGGCCTAACAATGAGCAGTTCTTC.

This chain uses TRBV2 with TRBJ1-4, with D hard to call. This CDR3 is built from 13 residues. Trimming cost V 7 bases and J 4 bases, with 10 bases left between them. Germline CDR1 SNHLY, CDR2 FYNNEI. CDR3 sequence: CASTWALNEKLFF. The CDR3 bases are TGTGCCAGCACCTGGGCTCTTAATGAAAAACTGTTTTTT.

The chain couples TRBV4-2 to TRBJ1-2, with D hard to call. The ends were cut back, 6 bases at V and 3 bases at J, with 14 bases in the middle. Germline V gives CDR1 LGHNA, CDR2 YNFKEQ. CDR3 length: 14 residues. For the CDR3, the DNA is TGTGCCAGCAGTCCAGGACGAGGGCACTATGGCTACACCTTC. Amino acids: CASSPGRGHYGYTF.

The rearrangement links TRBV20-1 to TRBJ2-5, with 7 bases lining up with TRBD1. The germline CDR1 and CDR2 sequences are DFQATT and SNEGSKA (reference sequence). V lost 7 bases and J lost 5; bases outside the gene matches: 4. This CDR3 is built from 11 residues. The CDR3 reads CSVPTGETQYF. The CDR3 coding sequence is TGCAGTGTGCCGACAGGGGAGACCCAGTACTTC.

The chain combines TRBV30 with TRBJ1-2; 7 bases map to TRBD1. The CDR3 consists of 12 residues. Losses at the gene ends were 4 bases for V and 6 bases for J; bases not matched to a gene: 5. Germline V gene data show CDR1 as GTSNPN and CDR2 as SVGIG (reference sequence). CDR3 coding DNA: TGTGCCTGGAATCGACAGGGTCATGGCTACACCTTC. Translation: CAWNRQGHGYTF.

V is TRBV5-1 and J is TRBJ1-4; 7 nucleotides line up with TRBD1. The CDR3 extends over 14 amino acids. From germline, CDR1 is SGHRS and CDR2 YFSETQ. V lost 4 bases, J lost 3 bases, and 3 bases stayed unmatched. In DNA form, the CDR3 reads TGCGCCAGCAGCCTCGACAGGGCTAATGAAAAACTGTTTTTT. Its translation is CASSLDRANEKLFF.

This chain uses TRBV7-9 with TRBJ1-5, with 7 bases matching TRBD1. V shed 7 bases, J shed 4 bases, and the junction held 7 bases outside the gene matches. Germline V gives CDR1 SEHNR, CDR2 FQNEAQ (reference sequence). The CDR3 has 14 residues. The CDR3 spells CASIWDSPNQPQHF. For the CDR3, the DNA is TGTGCCAGCATCTGGGACAGCCCTAATCAGCCCCAGCATTTT.

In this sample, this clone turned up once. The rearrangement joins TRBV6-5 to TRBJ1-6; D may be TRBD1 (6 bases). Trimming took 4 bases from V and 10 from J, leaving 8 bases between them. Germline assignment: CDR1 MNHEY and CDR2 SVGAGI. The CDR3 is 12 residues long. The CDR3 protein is CASSSQGSPLHF. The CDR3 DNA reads TGTGCCAGCAGTTCCCAGGGGTCACCCCTCCACTTT.

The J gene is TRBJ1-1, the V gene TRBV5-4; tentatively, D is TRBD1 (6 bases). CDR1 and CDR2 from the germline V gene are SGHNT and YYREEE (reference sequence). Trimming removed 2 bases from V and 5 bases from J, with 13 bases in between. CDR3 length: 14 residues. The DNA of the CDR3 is TGTGCCAGCAGCTTTCAGGGGCGTGGTACTGAAGCTTTCTTT. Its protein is CASSFQGRGTEAFF.

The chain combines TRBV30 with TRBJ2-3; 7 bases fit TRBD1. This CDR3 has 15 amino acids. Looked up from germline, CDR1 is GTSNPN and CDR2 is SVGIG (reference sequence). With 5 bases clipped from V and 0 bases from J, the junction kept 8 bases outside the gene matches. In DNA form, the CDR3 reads TGTGCCTGGCTTCCTAAGACAGGGAGCACAGATACGCAGTATTTT. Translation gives CAWLPKTGSTDTQYF. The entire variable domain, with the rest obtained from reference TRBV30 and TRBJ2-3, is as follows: SQTIHQWPATLVQPVGSPLSLECTVEGTSNPNLYWYRQAAGRGLQLLFYSVGIGQISSEVPQNLSASRPQDRQFILSSKKLLLSDSGFYLCAWLPKTGSTDTQYFGPGTRLTVL.

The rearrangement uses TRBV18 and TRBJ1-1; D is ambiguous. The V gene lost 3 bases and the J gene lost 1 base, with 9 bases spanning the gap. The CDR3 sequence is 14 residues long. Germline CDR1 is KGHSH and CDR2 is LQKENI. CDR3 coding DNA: TGTGCCAGCTCACCGGTACAGTGGAACACTGAAGCTTTCTTT. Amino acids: CASSPVQWNTEAFF.

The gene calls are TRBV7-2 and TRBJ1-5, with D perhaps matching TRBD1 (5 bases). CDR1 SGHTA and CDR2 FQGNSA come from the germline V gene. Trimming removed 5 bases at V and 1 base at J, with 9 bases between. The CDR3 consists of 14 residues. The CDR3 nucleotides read TGTGCCAGCAGCCCGCGACAGAGCAATCAGCCCCAGCATTTT. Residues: CASSPRQSNQPQHF.

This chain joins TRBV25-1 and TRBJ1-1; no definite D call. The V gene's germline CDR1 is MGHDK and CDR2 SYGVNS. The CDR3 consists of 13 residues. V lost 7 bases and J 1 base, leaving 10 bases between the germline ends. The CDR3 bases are TGTGCCAGCACAGACTACTCGAACACTGAAGCTTTCTTT. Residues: CASTDYSNTEAFF. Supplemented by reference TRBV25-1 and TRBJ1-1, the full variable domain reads EADIYQTPRYLVIGTGKKITLECSQTMGHDKMYWYQQDPGMELHLIHYSYGVNSTEKGDLSSESTVSRIRTEHFPLTLESARPSHTSQYLCASTDYSNTEAFFGQGTRLTVV.

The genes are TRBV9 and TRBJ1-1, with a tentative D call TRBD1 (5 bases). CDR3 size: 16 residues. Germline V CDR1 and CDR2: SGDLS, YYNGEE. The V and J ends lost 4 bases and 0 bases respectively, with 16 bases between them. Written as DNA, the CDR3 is TGTGCCAGCAGCCCCCGACTGGGGCCCATGAACACTGAAGCTTTCTTT. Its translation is CASSPRLGPMNTEAFF.

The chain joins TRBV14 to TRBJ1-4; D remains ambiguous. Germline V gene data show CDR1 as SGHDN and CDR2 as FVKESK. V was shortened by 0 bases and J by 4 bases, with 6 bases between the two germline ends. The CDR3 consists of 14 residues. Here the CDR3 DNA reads TGTGCCAGCAGCCAAGATAATATTAATGAAAAACTGTTTTTT. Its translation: CASSQDNINEKLFF.

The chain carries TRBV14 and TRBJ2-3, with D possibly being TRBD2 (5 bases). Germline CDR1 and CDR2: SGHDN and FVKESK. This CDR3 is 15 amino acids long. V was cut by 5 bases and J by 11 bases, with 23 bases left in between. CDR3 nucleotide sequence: TGTGCCAGCAGCTCCCAAAGTGGCATTTTTGCGGGGCAGTATTTT. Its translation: CASSSQSGIFAGQYF.

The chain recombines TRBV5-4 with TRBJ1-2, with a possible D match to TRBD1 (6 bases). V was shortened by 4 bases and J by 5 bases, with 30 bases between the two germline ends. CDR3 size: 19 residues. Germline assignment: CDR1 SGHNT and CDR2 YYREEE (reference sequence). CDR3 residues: CASSPPGLNRDIRTYGYTF. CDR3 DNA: TGTGCCAGCAGCCCGCCGGGGTTGAACCGGGACATCCGAACGTATGGCTACACCTTC.

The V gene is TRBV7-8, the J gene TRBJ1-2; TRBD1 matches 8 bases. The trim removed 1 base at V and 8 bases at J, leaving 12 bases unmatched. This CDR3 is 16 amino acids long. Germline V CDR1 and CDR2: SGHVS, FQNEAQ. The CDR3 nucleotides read TGTGCCAGCAGCTTAGGTCTCGGACAGGGTTCGAGCGGCTACACCTTC. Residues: CASSLGLGQGSSGYTF. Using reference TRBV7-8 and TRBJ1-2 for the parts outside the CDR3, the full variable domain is GAGVSQSPRYKVAKRGQDVALRCDPISGHVSLFWYQQALGQGPEFLTYFQNEAQLDKSGLPSDRFFAERPEGSVSTLKIQRTQQEDSAVYLCASSLGLGQGSSGYTFGSGTRLTVV.